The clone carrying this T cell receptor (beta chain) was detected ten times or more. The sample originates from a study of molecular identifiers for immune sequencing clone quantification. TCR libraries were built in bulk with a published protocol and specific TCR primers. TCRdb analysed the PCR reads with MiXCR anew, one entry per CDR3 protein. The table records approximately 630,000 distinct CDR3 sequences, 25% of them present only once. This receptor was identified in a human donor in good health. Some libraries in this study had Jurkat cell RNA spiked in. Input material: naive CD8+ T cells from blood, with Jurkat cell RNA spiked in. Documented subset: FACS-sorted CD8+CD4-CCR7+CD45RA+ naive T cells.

CDR3 nucleotide sequence: TGTGCCAGCAGCTCACGGACAGGGGGCTTGTACAATGAGCAGTTCTTC. It codes for CASSSRTGGLYNEQFF. This chain links TRBV7-2 with TRBJ2-1; 11 nucleotides align to TRBD1. This CDR3 is built from 16 residues. The junction had 6 bases not matched to a gene; V was cut back by 4 bases and J by 4 bases. The germline gives CDR1 SGHTA, CDR2 FQGNSA.